The clone carrying this T cell receptor (beta chain) was counted many times. Its antigen is unidentified. The data stem from a study of CD8 T cells in ankylosing spondylitis. Findings and caveats of the study: Seemingly distinctive of ankylosing spondylitis blood was a TCR beta motif formed by eight highly homologous variants.

TCRdb reprocessed the 5' RACE reads with MiXCR, giving one entry per CDR3 protein. The sample contains more than 150,000 distinct CDR3 sequences, 15% to 20% of which appear only once. The junction had 26 bases not matched to a gene; V was cut back by 0 bases and J by 8 bases. The CDR3 sequence is 22 residues long. This sequence joins TRBV5-7 and TRBJ2-1; 10 bases line up with TRBD2. TRBV5-7 counts as an open reading frame of uncertain function. The clonotype comes from a male donor under 35 with ankylosing spondylitis or in good health (not recorded which). The material sequenced was blood, either unsorted or a sorted T cell fraction (not recorded which). The CDR3 DNA reads as TGTGCCAGCAGCTTGGAATGGCGTAAAGGTGCCTTAAGCGGGAGGGCTACGTATGAGCAGTTCTTC. This sequence encodes CASSLEWRKGALSGRATYEQFF.